The sequence of this T cell receptor beta chain was determined in a study of yellow fever vaccine responses in identical twins. This clonotype was detected once. The CDR3 covers 12 residues. The ends were cut back, 5 bases at V and 3 bases at J, with 11 bases in the middle. Per germline, CDR1 SQVTM and CDR2 ANQGSEA. MiXCR, run by TCRdb on the RT-PCR reads, gives a single entry per CDR3 protein. Of 30,000 to 40,000 distinct CDR3 sequences in the sample, almost 60% were seen once. The origin of this receptor is a woman aged 18 to 35 who received the yellow fever vaccine. Source: T cells from blood (PBMCs), unsorted or a sorted subset (not recorded which), taken before or after yellow fever vaccination (not recorded which). V and J are TRBV29-1 and TRBJ2-7, with D perhaps matching TRBD1 (6 bases). CDR3 in DNA: TGCAGCGTTAGAAAACAGGGCTACGAGCAGTACTTC. Amino acid sequence: CSVRKQGYEQYF.